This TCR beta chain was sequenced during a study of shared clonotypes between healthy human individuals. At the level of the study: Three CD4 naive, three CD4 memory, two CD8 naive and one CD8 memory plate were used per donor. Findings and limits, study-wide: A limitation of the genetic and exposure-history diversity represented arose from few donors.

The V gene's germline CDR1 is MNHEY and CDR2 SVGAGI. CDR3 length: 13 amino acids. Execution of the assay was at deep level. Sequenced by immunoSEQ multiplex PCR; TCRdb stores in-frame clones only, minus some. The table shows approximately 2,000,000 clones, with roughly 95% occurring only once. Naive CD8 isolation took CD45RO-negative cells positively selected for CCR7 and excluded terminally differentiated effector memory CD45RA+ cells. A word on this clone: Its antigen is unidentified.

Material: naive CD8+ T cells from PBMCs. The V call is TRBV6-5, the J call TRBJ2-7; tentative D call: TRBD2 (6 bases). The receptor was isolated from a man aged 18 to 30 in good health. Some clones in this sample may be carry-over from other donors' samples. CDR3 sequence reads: CATTGGRSYEQYF. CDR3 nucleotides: TGTGCTACAACCGGGGGTAGGTCCTACGAGCAGTACTTC.